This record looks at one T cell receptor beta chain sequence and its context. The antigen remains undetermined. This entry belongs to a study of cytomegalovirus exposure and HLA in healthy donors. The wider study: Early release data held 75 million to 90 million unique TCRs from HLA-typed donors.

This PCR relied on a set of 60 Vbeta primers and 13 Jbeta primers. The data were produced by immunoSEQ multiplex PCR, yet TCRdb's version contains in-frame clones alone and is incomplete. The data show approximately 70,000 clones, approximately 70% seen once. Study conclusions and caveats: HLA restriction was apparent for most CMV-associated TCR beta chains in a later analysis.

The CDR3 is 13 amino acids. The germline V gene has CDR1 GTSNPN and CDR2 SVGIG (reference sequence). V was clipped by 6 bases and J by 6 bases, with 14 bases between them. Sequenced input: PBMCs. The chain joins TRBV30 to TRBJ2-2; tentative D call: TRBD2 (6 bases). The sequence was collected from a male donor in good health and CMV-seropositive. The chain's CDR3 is CACLTTGAGELFF. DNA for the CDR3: TGTGCCTGTCTCACCACGGGGGCCGGGGAGCTGTTTTTT. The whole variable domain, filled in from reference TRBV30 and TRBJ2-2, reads SQTIHQWPATLVQPVGSPLSLECTVEGTSNPNLYWYRQAAGRGLQLLFYSVGIGQISSEVPQNLSASRPQDRQFILSSKKLLLSDSGFYLCACLTTGAGELFFGEGSRLTVL.